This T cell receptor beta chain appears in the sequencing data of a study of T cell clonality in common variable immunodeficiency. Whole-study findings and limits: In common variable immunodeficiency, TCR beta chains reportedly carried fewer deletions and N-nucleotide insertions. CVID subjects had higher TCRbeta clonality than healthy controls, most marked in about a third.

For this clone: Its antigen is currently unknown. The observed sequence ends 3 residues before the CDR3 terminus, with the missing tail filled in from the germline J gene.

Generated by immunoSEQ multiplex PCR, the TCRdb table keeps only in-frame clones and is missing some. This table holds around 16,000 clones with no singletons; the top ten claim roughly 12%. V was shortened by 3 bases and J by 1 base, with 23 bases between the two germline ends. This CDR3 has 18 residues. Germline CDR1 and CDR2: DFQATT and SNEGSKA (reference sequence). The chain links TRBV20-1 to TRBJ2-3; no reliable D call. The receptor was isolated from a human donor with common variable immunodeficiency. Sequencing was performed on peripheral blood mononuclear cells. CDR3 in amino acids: CSASGTDRLLIRTDTQYF. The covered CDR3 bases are TGCAGTGCTAGTGGAACAGATCGCCTATTAATCCGCACAGATACG.